Sequencing of this T cell receptor beta chain was carried out in a study of T cell responses to AZD1222 COVID-19 vaccine. The table came from immunoSEQ multiplex PCR; TCRdb's copy has only in-frame clones and leaves some out. The sample carries approximately 150,000 clones, around 92% recorded once. The sample was peripheral blood, taken on day 0 of AZD1222 vaccination. This TCR was recovered from an adult in good health.

CDR3 coding DNA: TGTGCCAGCAGCTTAATAGGGACAGGGAAATTAGATACGCAGTATTTT. As protein: CASSLIGTGKLDTQYF. J is TRBJ2-3 and V is TRBV7-3, with 9 bases identical to TRBD1. The CDR3 runs to 16 residues. The germline V gene encodes CDR1 SGHTA and CDR2 FQGTGA. V shed 1 base, J shed 5 bases, and the junction held 7 bases outside the gene matches. The full variable domain, completed using reference TRBV7-3 and TRBJ2-3, is GAGVSQTPSNKVTEKGKYVELRCDPISGHTALYWYRQSLGQGPEFLIYFQGTGAADDSGLPNDRFFAVRPEGSVSTLKIQRTERGDSAVYLCASSLIGTGKLDTQYFGPGTRLTVL.